One and the same sample provided the 16 T cell receptor beta chains below, sequenced in a study of blood T cells in healthy people across ages. Next came a second PCR, run for roughly 6 to 11 cycles, which used a sample-barcoded 5' primer along with a J-beta primer mix. TCRdb used MiXCR to reprocess the 5' RACE reads, holding one entry per CDR3 protein. The sample records around 970,000 distinct CDR3 sequences, approximately 50% being singletons. Sequenced material: blood. The origin of the receptors is a woman aged 55-69 years in good health.

About this clonotype: This may stem from a read error, because a much larger clone lies one nucleotide away. The chain employs TRBV7-9 and TRBJ2-6; tentative D call: TRBD1 (8 bases). The ends were cut back, 7 bases at V and 0 bases at J, with 16 bases in the middle. Germline V CDR1 and CDR2: SEHNR, FQNEAQ (reference sequence). The CDR3 has 17 residues. The CDR3 region is CASNSGTGFSGANVLTF. CDR3 DNA sequence: TGTGCCAGCAACAGCGGGACAGGATTCTCTGGGGCCAACGTCCTGACTTTC. Looking up the rest from reference TRBV7-9 and TRBJ2-6 gives the full variable domain: DTGVSQNPRHKITKRGQNVTFRCDPISEHNRLYWYRQTLGQGPEFLTYFQNEAQLEKSRLLSDRFSAERPKGSFSTLEIQRTEQGDSAMYLCASNSGTGFSGANVLTFGAGSRLTVL.

The chain employs TRBV21-1 and TRBJ2-7. TRBV21-1 corresponds to a pseudogene. The CDR3 consists of 14 residues. CDR3 bases: TGTGCCAGCAGCAAACCCGAGTGGCCCTACGAGCAGTACTTC. Amino acids: CASSKPEWPYEQYF.

Only a few counts were recorded for this clonotype. The chain carries TRBV20-1 and TRBJ2-2, with D perhaps matching TRBD2 (5 bases). V lost 0 bases to trimming and J lost 0 bases, with 5 bases between them. The CDR3 has 14 amino acids. Germline CDR1 and CDR2: DFQATT and SNEGSKA (reference sequence). CDR3 DNA sequence: TGCAGTGCTAGAGAGAGGGCGAACACCGGGGAGCTGTTTTTT. It specifies CSARERANTGELFF.

This clonotype has just a few counts. The chain joins TRBV20-1 to TRBJ1-2; TRBD1 agrees at 7 bases. The CDR3 runs 16 residues. Germline CDR1 DFQATT, CDR2 SNEGSKA (reference sequence). The V gene end was trimmed by 1 base and the J gene end by 8 bases; junction bases not matched to a gene: 16. The DNA of the CDR3 is TGCAGTGCTAGAGGCACCCTCGTTCTCAGGGGGGTCGGCTACACCTTC. Residues: CSARGTLVLRGVGYTF.

This chain connects TRBV4-1 to TRBJ2-3, with D hard to call. CDR3 length: 15 amino acids. Germline CDR1 MGHRA, CDR2 YSYEKL. The V gene lost 4 bases and the J gene lost 0 bases, with 11 bases spanning the gap. Here the CDR3 DNA reads TGCGCCAGCAGCCTACCGCAACGGAGCACAGATACGCAGTATTTT. Translating gives CASSLPQRSTDTQYF.

V is TRBV11-2 and J is TRBJ2-5, with TRBD2 matching over 7 bases. The ends lost 2 bases at V and 1 base at J; junction bases unmatched: 16. Germline lookup yields CDR1 SGHAT and CDR2 FQNNGV. The CDR3 runs 19 residues. The CDR3 loop reads CASSLRPVHREEGQETQYF. CDR3 sequence (DNA): TGTGCCAGCAGCTTACGACCTGTCCATCGGGAGGAGGGCCAAGAGACCCAGTACTTC.

The table lists this clonotype with a few counts. V usage is TRBV4-2 and J usage is TRBJ2-1, with TRBD2 identical over 12 bases. After removal of 4 bases from V and 5 bases from J, the junction contained 3 bases not matched to a gene. Germline-derived CDR1 and CDR2 are LGHNA and YNFKEQ. This CDR3 comprises 15 residues. CDR3 region: CASSPRTSGDNEQFF. The CDR3 region has the DNA TGTGCCAGCAGCCCACGGACTAGCGGGGACAATGAGCAGTTCTTC.

This clonotype was observed a few times. V is TRBV7-2 and J is TRBJ2-1, with 14 bases identical to TRBD2. The CDR3 runs to 16 residues. The ends lost 5 bases at V and 8 bases at J; junction bases unmatched: 8. Germline V gene sequence: CDR1 SGHTA, CDR2 FQGNSA. The CDR3 sequence: CASSTGLAGGIDEQFF. The CDR3 DNA reads TGTGCCAGCAGCACCGGACTAGCGGGAGGAATCGATGAGCAGTTCTTC.

The table lists this clonotype with a few counts. This sequence joins TRBV29-1 and TRBJ2-6; tentative D call: TRBD1 (6 bases). There are 16 residues in the CDR3. Trimming took off 6 bases at V and 0 bases at J, with 15 bases between the two ends. Germline lookup yields CDR1 SQVTM and CDR2 ANQGSEA. As DNA, the CDR3 is TGCAGCGTAACGACAGGTCCGAGCTCTGGGGCCAACGTCCTGACTTTC. This translates into CSVTTGPSSGANVLTF.

This chain uses TRBV27 with TRBJ2-7; the D gene is possibly TRBD2 (5 bases). From germline, CDR1 is MNHEY and CDR2 SMNVEV (reference sequence). V lost 6 bases and J 2 bases, leaving 14 bases between the germline ends. The CDR3 has 14 residues. The CDR3 loop is CASRAPGVAYEQYF. In DNA form, the CDR3 reads TGTGCCAGCAGGGCCCCCGGGGTCGCCTACGAGCAGTACTTC.

In its sample, this clonotype was seen a few times. The genes are TRBV27 and TRBJ2-7; TRBD1 or TRBD2 may be the D gene (5 bases each). CDR1 is MNHEY, CDR2 SMNVEV, per germline (reference sequence). The CDR3 contains 14 residues. Trimming shortened V by 3 bases and J by 3 bases, and 12 bases separated the two germline ends. The CDR3 DNA reads as TGTGCCAGCAGTTTCACCTCTGGGGGCTACGAGCAGTACTTC. Its translation is CASSFTSGGYEQYF.

The chain is built from TRBV30 and TRBJ1-4, with D unresolved. V gave up 4 bases and J gave up 5 bases, with 5 bases separating them. CDR3 length equals 11 residues. Per the germline V gene, CDR1 is GTSNPN and CDR2 is SVGIG (reference sequence). The CDR3 nucleotides are TGTGCCTGGAATCGGAATGAAAAACTGTTTTTT. Protein sequence: CAWNRNEKLFF. Full variable domain (outside the CDR3, taken from reference TRBV30 and TRBJ1-4): SQTIHQWPATLVQPVGSPLSLECTVEGTSNPNLYWYRQAAGRGLQLLFYSVGIGQISSEVPQNLSASRPQDRQFILSSKKLLLSDSGFYLCAWNRNEKLFFGSGTQLSVL.

V is TRBV3-1 and J is TRBJ2-3; weak D call: TRBD2 (6 bases). Trimming stripped 0 bases from V and 4 bases from J, with 17 bases between. The CDR3 runs 17 residues. Germline V lookup: CDR1 LGHDT, CDR2 YNNKEL (reference sequence). CDR3 in DNA: TGTGCCAGCAGCCAAGACCCTCCTTGGGGGGAGGCAGATACGCAGTATTTT. Translated, it gives CASSQDPPWGEADTQYF.

The genes are TRBV11-1 and TRBJ2-1; D perhaps matches TRBD1 (6 bases). The CDR3 totals 15 residues. V was shortened by 5 bases and J by 3 bases, with 14 bases between the two germline ends. Germline V gives CDR1 SGHAT, CDR2 FQDESV (reference sequence). This CDR3 reads CASSPATGVYNEQFF. DNA for the CDR3: TGTGCCAGCAGCCCGGCGACAGGAGTCTACAATGAGCAGTTCTTC. Filled out from reference TRBV11-1 and TRBJ2-1, the complete variable domain reads EAEVAQSPRYKITEKSQAVAFWCDPISGHATLYWYRQILGQGPELLVQFQDESVVDDSQLPKDRFSAERLKGVDSTLKIQPAELGDSAMYLCASSPATGVYNEQFFGPGTRLTVL.

The chain joins TRBV20-1 to TRBJ2-1; 7 bases are shared with TRBD2. Germline CDR1 is DFQATT and CDR2 is SNEGSKA (reference sequence). This CDR3 comprises 14 residues. The junction had 1 base not matched to a gene; V was cut back by 0 bases and J by 2 bases. CDR3 in DNA: TGCAGTGCTAGAGATGGGGGGGCCTACAATGAGCAGTTCTTC. Its protein product is CSARDGGAYNEQFF.

In DNA form, the CDR3 reads TGTGCCAGCAGCCATCTAGCTATGCGGGGAACAGATACGCAGTACTTC. It encodes CASSHLAMRGTDTQYF. The gene calls are TRBV3-1 and TRBJ2-4; tentative D call: TRBD2 (6 bases). V lost 3 bases to trimming and J lost 13 bases, with 25 bases between them. The CDR3 has 16 amino acids. Germline V gene sequence: CDR1 LGHDT, CDR2 YNNKEL (reference sequence). The whole variable domain, remainder taken from reference TRBV3-1 and TRBJ2-4, is DTAVSQTPKYLVTQMGNDKSIKCEQNLGHDTMYWYKQDSKKFLKIMFSYNNKELIINETVPNRFSPKSPDKAHLNLHINSLELGDSAVYFCASSHLAMRGTDTQYFGAGTRLSVL.